This T cell receptor beta chain was captured by sequencing in a study of blood T cell repertoires in COVID-19. Across the study: The United States, Italy and Spain were the sources of the acute and convalescent COVID-19 samples.

Per the authors' pipeline: Using reference gene primer amplification, nucleated cell counts were estimated. Produced via immunoSEQ multiplex PCR; TCRdb's table is partial and in-frame only. V and J calls and clone size are those listed in that table; D and trimming were worked out from the DNA. This sample yields around 150,000 clones, of which 85% are seen a single time; less than 7% belongs to the top ten. CDR1 and CDR2 from the germline V gene are LGHDT and YNNKEL (reference sequence). The CDR3 length is 14 residues. Between the trimmed V and J ends, which lost 4 bases and 0 bases, there was a span of 8 bases. Participants came from about two dozen US areas, aged roughly 18 to 89 years.

The source material was PBMCs or T cells enriched from blood (not recorded which). The origin of this receptor is a woman in her 40s who had recovered from COVID-19. This chain links TRBV3-1 (or the pseudogene TRBV3-2) with TRBJ2-3, with D maybe TRBD2 (6 bases). The CDR3 here is CASSPTRSTDTQYF. The CDR3 DNA follows: TGTGCCAGCAGCCCGACTAGAAGCACAGATACGCAGTATTTT.